The 21 T cell receptor beta chains below come from one sample, sequenced in a study of T cell responses to AZD1222 COVID-19 vaccine. Data came from immunoSEQ multiplex PCR; TCRdb stores just in-frame clones and leaves some out. The sample yields approximately 150,000 clones, approximately 87% seen once. The sample here was peripheral blood, taken 28 days after the second AZD1222 dose. These receptors were collected from an adult who received the AZD1222 COVID-19 vaccine.

The chain combines TRBV30 with TRBJ1-5; possibly TRBD1 for D (5 bases). The germline V and J ends were trimmed by 4 bases and 7 bases, with 17 bases remaining between them. The CDR3 runs 14 residues. Germline V gene data show CDR1 as GTSNPN and CDR2 as SVGIG (reference sequence). CDR3: CAWNEGQRGQPQHF. CDR3 DNA sequence: TGTGCCTGGAACGAGGGGCAGCGGGGGCAGCCCCAGCATTTT.

The V call is TRBV10-3, the J call TRBJ2-3, with D possibly called TRBD1 or TRBD2 (7 bases each). This CDR3 is 16 amino acids long. Germline V CDR1 and CDR2: ENHRY, SYGVKD. Between the trimmed V and J ends, which lost 10 bases and 5 bases, there was a span of 25 bases. The CDR3 loop reads CATLLGGGGSGDTQYF. In DNA, the CDR3 is TGTGCCACCCTCCTAGGGGGCGGGGGATCGGGAGATACGCAGTATTTT.

This clone was counted a few times. Distinct nucleotide sequences in the sample also encode this CDR3. V and J are TRBV3-1 (or the pseudogene TRBV3-2) and TRBJ1-2, with D possibly TRBD1 on 5 matching bases. Looked up from germline, CDR1 is LGHDT and CDR2 is YNNKEL (reference sequence). The CDR3 sequence is 16 residues long. The V end lost 1 base, the J end lost 4 bases, and 16 bases lay between the germline ends. CDR3 amino acids: CASSQVGTGRGYGYTF. CDR3 coding DNA: TGTGCCAGCAGCCAAGTAGGAACAGGACGAGGCTATGGCTACACCTTC.

The gene calls are TRBV9 and TRBJ2-1; maybe TRBD1 (5 bases). Germline values: CDR1 SGDLS, CDR2 YYNGEE. Trimming took off 4 bases at V and 5 bases at J, with 16 bases between the two ends. This CDR3 has 15 residues. In DNA form, the CDR3 reads TGTGCCAGCAGCCCCGCCCCAGGGTACCACAATGAGCAGTTCTTC. Protein sequence: CASSPAPGYHNEQFF. The full variable domain, rest sourced from reference TRBV9 and TRBJ2-1, is DSGVTQTPKHLITATGQRVTLRCSPRSGDLSVYWYQQSLDQGLQFLIQYYNGEERAKGNILERFSAQQFPDLHSELNLSSLELGDSALYFCASSPAPGYHNEQFFGPGTRLTVL.

This chain connects TRBV4-1 to TRBJ1-3, with 7 bases identical to TRBD1. V was clipped by 3 bases and J by 8 bases; unmatched bases: 16. The CDR3 contains 17 residues. Looked up from germline, CDR1 is MGHRA and CDR2 is YSYEKL. CDR3 sequence: CASSQGRTGSAVDTIYF. The CDR3 coding sequence is TGCGCCAGCAGCCAGGGTAGGACAGGCTCGGCGGTGGACACCATATATTTT.

Points on this clone: The junction shows a germline mismatch at one end, possibly a read error. The chain uses TRBV4-1 and TRBJ1-2; D call uncertain. Per the germline V gene, CDR1 is MGHRA and CDR2 is YSYEKL. The CDR3 runs 14 residues. The DNA for the CDR3 is TGCGCCAGCACCTTCGGACGGAATAACTATGACTACACCTTC. It is translated as CASTFGRNNYDYTF.

J is TRBJ2-1 and V is TRBV30, with D tentatively TRBD2 (6 bases). Germline assignment: CDR1 GTSNPN and CDR2 SVGIG (reference sequence). V lost 2 bases to trimming and J lost 6 bases, with 11 bases between them. CDR3 length: 13 residues. The CDR3 region has the DNA TGTGCCTGGAGTTCCGAGCGGGTCAATGAGCAGTTCTTC. This encodes CAWSSERVNEQFF.

This clone was observed a handful of times. This sample also contains other DNA sequences that code for the same CDR3. The chain is built from TRBV20-1 and TRBJ2-1, with 8 bases that match TRBD2. V shed 6 bases and J 7 bases; nucleotides not matched to a gene: 2. The germline V gene has CDR1 DFQATT and CDR2 SNEGSKA (reference sequence). This CDR3 has 11 residues. The CDR3 here is CSAGGANEQFF. The CDR3 DNA sequence: TGCAGTGCCGGGGGGGCAAATGAGCAGTTCTTC.

The chain couples TRBV28 to TRBJ1-6; possible D gene TRBD1, 5 bases. V dropped 7 bases and J dropped 4 bases, with 17 bases sitting between them. CDR1 is MDHEN and CDR2 is SYDVKM in the germline V gene. The CDR3 runs to 16 residues. As DNA, the CDR3 is TGTGCCAGCAACCACCCGCGACAGCTATATAATTCACCCCTCCACTTT. This translates into CASNHPRQLYNSPLHF.

The chain employs TRBV30 and TRBJ2-5; possibly TRBD1 or TRBD2 for D (5 bases each). Germline V CDR1 and CDR2: GTSNPN, SVGIG (reference sequence). The CDR3 spans 15 residues. The V end was cut by 1 base, the J end by 0 bases, with 12 bases between. The CDR3 loop reads CAWSENWGYQETQYF. CDR3 DNA: TGTGCCTGGAGTGAAAACTGGGGGTACCAAGAGACCCAGTACTTC.

The V and J genes are TRBV30 and TRBJ2-3; D is unresolved. V lost 3 bases, J lost 1 base, and 11 bases lay in between. The CDR3 has 14 amino acids. Germline-derived CDR1 and CDR2 are GTSNPN and SVGIG (reference sequence). The CDR3 reads CAWSQVDGTDTQYF. The CDR3 nucleotides read TGTGCCTGGAGCCAGGTAGACGGCACAGATACGCAGTATTTT.

The J gene is TRBJ1-1, the V gene TRBV6-5, with D possibly matching TRBD1 (5 bases). Germline V gene lookup returns CDR1 MNHEY and CDR2 SVGAGI. There are 15 residues in the CDR3. The V gene lost 2 bases and the J gene lost 5 bases, with 15 bases spanning the gap. CDR3 bases: TGTGCCAGCAGTTACGGCGGCAGGGCAAGGACTGAAGCTTTCTTT. Translation gives CASSYGGRARTEAFF.

V is TRBV12-5 and J is TRBJ2-4, with D tentatively TRBD1 (5 bases). Trimming cost V 4 bases and J 0 bases, with 13 bases left between them. The CDR3 is 16 residues long. Germline V gene data show CDR1 as LGHNT and CDR2 as FRNRAP. The CDR3 loop reads CASGSWTSLAKNIQYF. CDR3 DNA: TGTGCTAGTGGTTCTTGGACAAGTTTAGCCAAAAACATTCAGTACTTC.

The chain carries TRBV18 and TRBJ2-1; D gene uncertain. V was pared by 4 bases and J by 7 bases, with 20 bases between. Germline loops: CDR1 KGHSH, CDR2 LQKENI. CDR3 length equals 16 residues. The CDR3 spells CASSLFTGSLGNEQFF. The CDR3 DNA reads TGTGCCAGCTCACTCTTTACCGGGTCCCTGGGGAATGAGCAGTTCTTC. Filled out from reference TRBV18 and TRBJ2-1, the complete variable domain reads NAGVMQNPRHLVRRRGQEARLRCSPMKGHSHVYWYRQLPEEGLKFMVYLQKENIIDESGMPKERFSAEFPKEGPSILRIQQVVRGDSAAYFCASSLFTGSLGNEQFFGPGTRLTVL.

The chain has TRBV10-3 and TRBJ2-7; no reliable D call. V was pared by 2 bases and J by 4 bases, with 9 bases between. The CDR3 runs 13 residues. CDR1 and CDR2 from the germline V gene are ENHRY and SYGVKD. Written as DNA, the CDR3 is TGTGCCATCAGTGAGCCCCTCAGGTACGAGCAGTACTTC. Amino acid sequence: CAISEPLRYEQYF.

The V call is TRBV7-9, the J call TRBJ1-1, with unresolved D. Between the trimmed V and J ends, which lost 4 bases and 3 bases, there was a span of 12 bases. The CDR3 consists of 14 residues. Germline V gene sequence: CDR1 SEHNR, CDR2 FQNEAQ (reference sequence). In DNA form, the CDR3 reads TGTGCCAGCAGCTCCCCCGCGCCGCACACTGAAGCTTTCTTT. This translates into CASSSPAPHTEAFF.

This chain joins TRBV5-6 and TRBJ2-1, with D unresolved. V lost 2 bases, J lost 2 bases, and 8 bases lay in between. The germline gives CDR1 SGHDT, CDR2 YYEEEE. There are 14 residues in the CDR3. In nucleotides, the CDR3 is TGTGCCAGCAGCTTCCCCCTAGCCTACAATGAGCAGTTCTTC. Its translation: CASSFPLAYNEQFF.

This rearrangement joins TRBV7-9 to TRBJ2-2, with 9 positions matching TRBD1. Germline V gene sequence: CDR1 SEHNR, CDR2 FQNEAQ (reference sequence). This CDR3 region has 17 residues. V shed 4 bases, J shed 4 bases, and the junction held 10 bases outside the gene matches. The CDR3 DNA sequence: TGTGCCAGCAGCTCGAGGGCGGGACAGGGAGTCACCGGGGAGCTGTTTTTT. Translated: CASSSRAGQGVTGELFF. Full variable domain (rest looked up from reference TRBV7-9 and TRBJ2-2): DTGVSQNPRHKITKRGQNVTFRCDPISEHNRLYWYRQTLGQGPEFLTYFQNEAQLEKSRLLSDRFSAERPKGSFSTLEIQRTEQGDSAMYLCASSSRAGQGVTGELFFGEGSRLTVL.

The chain combines TRBV4-2 with TRBJ1-4; D is unclear. Germline V gives CDR1 LGHNA, CDR2 YNFKEQ. This CDR3 comprises 17 residues. V was pared by 0 bases and J by 0 bases, with 11 bases between. CDR3 protein: CASSQDPQAATNEKLFF. The CDR3 region has the DNA TGTGCCAGCAGCCAAGATCCGCAGGCCGCAACTAATGAAAAACTGTTTTTT.

The V call is TRBV7-2, the J call TRBJ1-6; no clear D. The CDR3 is made up of 12 amino acids. Germline CDR1 reads SGHTA; CDR2 reads FQGNSA. V was shortened by 3 bases and J by 13 bases, with 10 bases between the two germline ends. CDR3 coding DNA: TGTGCCAGCAGCTTTATTGCCCTTCCCCTCCACTTT. Protein: CASSFIALPLHF.

This clone was seen only a few times. The V call is TRBV19, the J call TRBJ1-1; possible D gene TRBD1, 6 bases. Per germline, CDR1 LNHDA and CDR2 SQIVND (reference sequence). CDR3 length equals 15 residues. The V end lost 3 bases, the J end lost 2 bases, and 13 bases lay between the germline ends. The CDR3 spells CASSILTGTNTEAFF. The CDR3 DNA reads TGTGCCAGTAGTATTCTAACAGGGACTAACACTGAAGCTTTCTTT.